This entry is about one TCR beta chain. What it binds is unknown. The entry originates in a study of CD8 T cells in ankylosing spondylitis. Study results and caveats: A motif in TCR beta, a set of about eight highly homologous variants, appeared characteristic of ankylosing spondylitis blood.

TCRdb re-called the 5' RACE reads with MiXCR, one entry per CDR3 protein. The sample holds about 700,000 distinct CDR3 sequences; roughly 20% are singletons and the top ten take under 20%. V trimming: 5 bases; J trimming: 5 bases; junction bases outside the gene matches: 6. The CDR3 loop spans 15 amino acids. This chain links TRBV12-3 or TRBV12-4 with TRBJ1-6; 7 bases map to TRBD1. Material for sequencing was blood, either unsorted or a sorted T cell fraction (not recorded which). The sequence derives from a male donor with ankylosing spondylitis. For the CDR3, the DNA is TGTGCCAGCAGTCAGACAGGGAAGGATAATTCACCCCTCCACTTT. This encodes CASSQTGKDNSPLHF.